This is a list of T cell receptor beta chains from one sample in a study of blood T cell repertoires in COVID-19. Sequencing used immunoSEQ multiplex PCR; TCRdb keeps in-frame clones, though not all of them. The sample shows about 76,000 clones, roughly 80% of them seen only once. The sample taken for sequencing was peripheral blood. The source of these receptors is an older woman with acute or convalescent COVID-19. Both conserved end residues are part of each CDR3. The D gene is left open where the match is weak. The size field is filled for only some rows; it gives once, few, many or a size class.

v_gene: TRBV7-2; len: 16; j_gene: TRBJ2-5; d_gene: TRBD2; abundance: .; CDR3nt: TGTGCCAGCAGCTTAGCGGCGGGGGGCCCGGCGGAGACCCAGTACTTC; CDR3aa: CASSLAAGGPAETQYF
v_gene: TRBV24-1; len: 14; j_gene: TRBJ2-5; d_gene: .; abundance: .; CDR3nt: TGTGCCACCAGTGATTTTCAGGGGTCAGAGACCCAGTACTTC; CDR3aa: CATSDFQGSETQYF
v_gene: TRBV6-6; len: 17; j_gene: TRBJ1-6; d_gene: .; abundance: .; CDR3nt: TGTGCCAGCAGTCATCCGGGTGGACAGCGTTATAATTCACCCCTCCACTTT; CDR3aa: CASSHPGGQRYNSPLHF
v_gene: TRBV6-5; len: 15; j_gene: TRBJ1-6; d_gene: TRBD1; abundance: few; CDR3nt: TGTGCCAGCAGCAACCTCCAGGGGGCCGGTTCACCCCTCCACTTT; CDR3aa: CASSNLQGAGSPLHF
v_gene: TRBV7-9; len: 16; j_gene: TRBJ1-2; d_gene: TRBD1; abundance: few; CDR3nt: TGTGCCAGCAGCGACTCAACAGGGGCGCGGTACGATGGCTACACCTTC; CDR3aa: CASSDSTGARYDGYTF
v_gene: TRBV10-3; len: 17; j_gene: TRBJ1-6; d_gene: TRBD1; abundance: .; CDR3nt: TGTGCCATCAGTGAGTCGGGTAGGGGACAGGGAGATTCACCCCTCCACTTT; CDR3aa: CAISESGRGQGDSPLHF
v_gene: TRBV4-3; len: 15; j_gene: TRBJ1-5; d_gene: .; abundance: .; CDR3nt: TGCGCCAGCAGCCAAGGGCCGCAGGTTTATCAGCCCCAGCATTTT; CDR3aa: CASSQGPQVYQPQHF
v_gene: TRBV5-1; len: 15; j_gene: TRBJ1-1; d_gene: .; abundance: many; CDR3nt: TGCGCCAGCAGCTTGGAGTCGGGGGGTCGGACTGAAGCTTTCTTT; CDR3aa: CASSLESGGRTEAFF
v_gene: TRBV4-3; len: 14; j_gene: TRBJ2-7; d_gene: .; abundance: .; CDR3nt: TGCGCCAGCAGCCAAGATCTACAGGCCTACGAGCAGTACTTC; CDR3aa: CASSQDLQAYEQYF
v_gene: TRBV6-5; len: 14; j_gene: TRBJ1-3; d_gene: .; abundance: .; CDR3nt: TGTGCCAGCCTCGGGGGGAAGATTGGAAACACCATATATTTT; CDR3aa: CASLGGKIGNTIYF
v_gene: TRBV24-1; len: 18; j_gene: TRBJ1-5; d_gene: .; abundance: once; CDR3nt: TGTGCCACCAGTGATAGCCGTACAGGGATCCTTAGCAATCAGCCCCAGCATTTT; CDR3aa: CATSDSRTGILSNQPQHF
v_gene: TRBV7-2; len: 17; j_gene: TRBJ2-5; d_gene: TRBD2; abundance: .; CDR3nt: TGTGCCAGCAGCGGAAAAGCGGGGGGGCTCCCGGGTGAGACCCAGTACTTC; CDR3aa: CASSGKAGGLPGETQYF
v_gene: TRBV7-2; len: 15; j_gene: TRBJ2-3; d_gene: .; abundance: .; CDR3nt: TGTGCCAGCAGCAGCGAAGGGGTGAGAACAGATACGCAGTATTTT; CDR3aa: CASSSEGVRTDTQYF
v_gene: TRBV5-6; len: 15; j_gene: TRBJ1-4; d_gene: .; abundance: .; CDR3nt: TGTGCCAGCAGCCTCCCGGGAACTCCTAATGAAAAACTGTTTTTT; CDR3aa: CASSLPGTPNEKLFF
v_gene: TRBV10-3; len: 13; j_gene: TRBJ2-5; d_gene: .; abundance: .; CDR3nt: TGTGCCATCAGTGAGTCGCAGGGTGAGACCCAGTACTTC; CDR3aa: CAISESQGETQYF
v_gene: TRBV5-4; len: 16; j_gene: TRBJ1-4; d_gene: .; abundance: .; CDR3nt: TGTGCCAGCAGCCCGGGGGACGGACCAACTAATGAAAAACTGTTTTTT; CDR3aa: CASSPGDGPTNEKLFF
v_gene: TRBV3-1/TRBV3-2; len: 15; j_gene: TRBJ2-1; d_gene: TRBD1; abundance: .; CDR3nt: TGTGCCAGCAGCCGAACCGGGACAGGGTACAATGAGCAGTTCTTC; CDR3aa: CASSRTGTGYNEQFF
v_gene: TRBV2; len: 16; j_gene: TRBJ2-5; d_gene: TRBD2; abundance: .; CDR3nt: TGTGCCAGCAGTGATTGGGTAGCGGGGGGTAGGGAGACCCAGTACTTC; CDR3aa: CASSDWVAGGRETQYF
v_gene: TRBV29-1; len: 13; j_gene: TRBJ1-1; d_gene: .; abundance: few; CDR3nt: TGCAGCGTTCGAGGGAGTGCGAACACTGAAGCTTTCTTT; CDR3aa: CSVRGSANTEAFF
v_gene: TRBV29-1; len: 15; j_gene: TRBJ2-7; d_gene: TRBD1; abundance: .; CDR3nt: TGCAGCGTTGTGCCCCGGGACAGGGGGTCCTACGAGCAGTACTTC; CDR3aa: CSVVPRDRGSYEQYF
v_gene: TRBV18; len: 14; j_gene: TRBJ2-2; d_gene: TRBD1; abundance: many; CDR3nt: TGTGCCAGCTCACCGGGACAGGGAGGCGGGGAGCTGTTTTTT; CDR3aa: CASSPGQGGGELFF
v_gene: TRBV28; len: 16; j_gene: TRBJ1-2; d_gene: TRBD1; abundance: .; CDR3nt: TGTGCCAGCAGTTTACCGGGACAGGGTCCTAAAAATGGCTACACCTTC; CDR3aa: CASSLPGQGPKNGYTF